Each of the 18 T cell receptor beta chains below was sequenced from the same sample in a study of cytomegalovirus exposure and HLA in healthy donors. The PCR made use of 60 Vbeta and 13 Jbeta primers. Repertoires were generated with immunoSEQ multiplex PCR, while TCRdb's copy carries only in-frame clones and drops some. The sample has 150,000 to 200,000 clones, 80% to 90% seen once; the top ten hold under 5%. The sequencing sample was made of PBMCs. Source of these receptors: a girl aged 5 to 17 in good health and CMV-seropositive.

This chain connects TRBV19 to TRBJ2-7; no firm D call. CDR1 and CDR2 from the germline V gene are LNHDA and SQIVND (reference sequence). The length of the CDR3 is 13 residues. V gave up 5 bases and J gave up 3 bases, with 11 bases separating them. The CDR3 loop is CASSARPGYEQYF. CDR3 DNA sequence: TGTGCCAGTAGTGCGCGGCCGGGCTACGAGCAGTACTTC. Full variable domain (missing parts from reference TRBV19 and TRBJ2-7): DGGITQSPKYLFRKEGQNVTLSCEQNLNHDAMYWYRQDPGQGLRLIYYSQIVNDFQKGDIAEGYSVSREKKESFPLTVTSAQKNPTAFYLCASSARPGYEQYFGPGTRLTVT.

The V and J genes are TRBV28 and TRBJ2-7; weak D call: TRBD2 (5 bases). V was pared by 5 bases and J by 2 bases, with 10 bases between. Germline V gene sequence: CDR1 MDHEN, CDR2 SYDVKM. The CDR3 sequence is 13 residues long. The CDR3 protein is CASSGGPTYEQYF. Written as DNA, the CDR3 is TGTGCCAGCAGTGGAGGACCAACCTACGAGCAGTACTTC. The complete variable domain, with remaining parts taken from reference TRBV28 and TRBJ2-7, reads DVKVTQSSRYLVKRTGEKVFLECVQDMDHENMFWYRQDPGLGLRLIYFSYDVKMKEKGDIPEGYSVSREKKERFSLILESASTNQTSMYLCASSGGPTYEQYFGPGTRLTVT.

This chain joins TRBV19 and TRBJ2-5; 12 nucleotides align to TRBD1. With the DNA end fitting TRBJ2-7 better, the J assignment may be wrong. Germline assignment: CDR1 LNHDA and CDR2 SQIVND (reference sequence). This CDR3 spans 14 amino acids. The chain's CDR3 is CASSTGTGGDEQYF. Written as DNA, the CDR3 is TGTGCCAGTAGTACAGGGACAGGGGGCGACGAGCAGTACTTC.

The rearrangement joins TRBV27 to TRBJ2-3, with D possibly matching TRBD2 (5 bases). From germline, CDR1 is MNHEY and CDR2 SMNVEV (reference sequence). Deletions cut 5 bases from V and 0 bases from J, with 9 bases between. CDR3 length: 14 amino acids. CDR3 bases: TGTGCCAGCAGTAAACTAGTTAGCACAGATACGCAGTATTTT. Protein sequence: CASSKLVSTDTQYF.

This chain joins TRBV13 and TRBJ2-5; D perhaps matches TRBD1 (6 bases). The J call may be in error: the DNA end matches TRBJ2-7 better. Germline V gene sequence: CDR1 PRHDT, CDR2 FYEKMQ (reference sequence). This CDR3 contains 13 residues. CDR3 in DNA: TGTGCCAGCAGCGTCAGGGGAATGAACGAGCAGTACTTC. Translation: CASSVRGMNEQYF.

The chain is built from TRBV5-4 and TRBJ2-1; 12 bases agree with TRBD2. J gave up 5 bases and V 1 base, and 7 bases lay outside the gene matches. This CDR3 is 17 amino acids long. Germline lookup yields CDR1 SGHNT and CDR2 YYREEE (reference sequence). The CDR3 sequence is CASSLTTLAGGHNEQFF. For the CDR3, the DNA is TGTGCCAGCAGCTTGACCACGCTAGCGGGGGGGCACAATGAGCAGTTCTTC.

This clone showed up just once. CDR3 DNA sequence: TGTGCCAGCAGTTTTTGGACTGGGAATGAGCAGTTCTTC. Translating it yields CASSFWTGNEQFF. This rearrangement joins TRBV7-9 to TRBJ2-1; possible D gene TRBD2, 5 bases. Germline V gene data show CDR1 as SEHNR and CDR2 as FQNEAQ (reference sequence). Trimming cost V 6 bases and J 7 bases, with 13 bases left between them. This CDR3 has 13 residues.

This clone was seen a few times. CDR3 DNA sequence: TGTGCCTGGAGTGTTCGACCCCTGAGACAGGGGGCCTCGGAGACCCAGTACTTC. Translation: CAWSVRPLRQGASETQYF. V is TRBV30 and J is TRBJ2-5; 10 nucleotides line up with TRBD1. With V trimmed by 0 bases and J by 5 bases, 15 bases remained unmatched. The CDR3 is made up of 18 amino acids. Germline V gene lookup returns CDR1 GTSNPN and CDR2 SVGIG (reference sequence).

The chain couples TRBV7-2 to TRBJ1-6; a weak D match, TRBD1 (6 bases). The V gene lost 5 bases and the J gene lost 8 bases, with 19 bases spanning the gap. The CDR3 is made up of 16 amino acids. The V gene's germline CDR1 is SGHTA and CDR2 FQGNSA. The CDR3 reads CASSQVPTGFDSPLHF. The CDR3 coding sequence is TGTGCCAGCAGCCAAGTTCCGACAGGTTTCGATTCACCCCTCCACTTT.

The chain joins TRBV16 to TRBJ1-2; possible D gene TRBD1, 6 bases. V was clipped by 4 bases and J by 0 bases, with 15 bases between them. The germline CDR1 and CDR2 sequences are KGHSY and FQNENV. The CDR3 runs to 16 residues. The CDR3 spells CASSLTGLSTNYGYTF. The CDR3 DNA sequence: TGTGCCAGCAGCCTCACAGGGCTCAGTACTAACTATGGCTACACCTTC.

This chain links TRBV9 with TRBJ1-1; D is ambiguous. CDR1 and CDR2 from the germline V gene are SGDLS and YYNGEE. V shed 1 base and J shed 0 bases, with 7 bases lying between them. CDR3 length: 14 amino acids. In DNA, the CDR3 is TGTGCCAGCAGCGTAAGTACTGTGAACACTGAAGCTTTCTTT. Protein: CASSVSTVNTEAFF.

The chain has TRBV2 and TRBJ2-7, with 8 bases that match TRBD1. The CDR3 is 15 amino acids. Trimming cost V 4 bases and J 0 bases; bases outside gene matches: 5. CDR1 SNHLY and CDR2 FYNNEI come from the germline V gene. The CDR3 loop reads CASSVWDRSSYEQYF. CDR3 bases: TGTGCCAGCAGTGTGTGGGACAGGAGCTCCTACGAGCAGTACTTC.

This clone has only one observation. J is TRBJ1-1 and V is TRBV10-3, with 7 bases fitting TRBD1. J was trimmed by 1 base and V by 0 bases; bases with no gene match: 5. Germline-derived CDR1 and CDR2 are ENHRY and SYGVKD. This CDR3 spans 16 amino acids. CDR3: CAISESRRTGNTEAFF. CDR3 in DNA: TGTGCCATCAGTGAGTCGAGGAGGACAGGGAACACTGAAGCTTTCTTT.

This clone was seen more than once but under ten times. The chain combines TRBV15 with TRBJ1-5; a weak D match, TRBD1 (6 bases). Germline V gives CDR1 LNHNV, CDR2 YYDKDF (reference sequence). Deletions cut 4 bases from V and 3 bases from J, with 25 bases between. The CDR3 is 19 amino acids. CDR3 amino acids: CATSILGLEFRGINQPQHF. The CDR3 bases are TGTGCCACCAGCATCTTGGGGTTGGAGTTCAGGGGTATCAATCAGCCCCAGCATTTT.

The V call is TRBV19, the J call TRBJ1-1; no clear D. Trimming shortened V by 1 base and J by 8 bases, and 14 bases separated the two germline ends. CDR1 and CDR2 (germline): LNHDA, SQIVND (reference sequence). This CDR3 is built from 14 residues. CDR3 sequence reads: CASSIATEGSEAFF. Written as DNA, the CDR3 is TGTGCCAGTAGTATAGCGACGGAGGGTTCCGAAGCTTTCTTT.

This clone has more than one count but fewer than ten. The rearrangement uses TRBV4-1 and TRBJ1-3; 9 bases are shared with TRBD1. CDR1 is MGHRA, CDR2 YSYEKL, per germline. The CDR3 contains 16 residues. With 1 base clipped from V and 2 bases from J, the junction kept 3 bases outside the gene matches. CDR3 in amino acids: CASSQATGGTGNTIYF. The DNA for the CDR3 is TGCGCCAGCAGCCAAGCGACAGGGGGTACTGGAAACACCATATATTTT.

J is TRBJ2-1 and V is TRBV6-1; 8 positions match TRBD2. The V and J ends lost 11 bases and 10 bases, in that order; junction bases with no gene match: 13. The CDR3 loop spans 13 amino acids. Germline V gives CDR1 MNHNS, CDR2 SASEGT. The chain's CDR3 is CAGDEGRGDEQFF. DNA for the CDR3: TGTGCCGGCGATGAGGGGCGGGGGGACGAGCAGTTCTTC.

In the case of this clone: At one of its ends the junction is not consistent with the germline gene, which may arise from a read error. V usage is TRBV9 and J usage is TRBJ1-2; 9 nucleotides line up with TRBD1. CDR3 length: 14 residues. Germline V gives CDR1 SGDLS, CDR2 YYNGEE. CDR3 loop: CASSASTGGGGYAF. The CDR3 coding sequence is TGTGCCAGCAGCGCGTCAACAGGGGGCGGAGGCTACGCCTTC.